This T cell receptor beta chain was identified during a study of blood T cell repertoires in COVID-19 (TCRdb year 2020). About the full investigation: Collaborator samples came from the United States, Italy and Spain and covered acute and convalescent phases of COVID-19. The material from the prospective study consisted of cDNA or gDNA derived from T cells, B-cell-depleted T cells, or PBMCs. Subjects who had been exposed to COVID-19, were actively infected with it, or had recovered from it provided the deeply sampled blood TCRbeta repertoires that made up the dataset. The repertoires were released in a freely available public database meant as a resource for research on the immune response to SARS-CoV-2. The samples were drawn from two sources: the first 160 participants of the ongoing ImmuneRACE study, and fewer than 1,500 subjects contributed by 6 global collaborators. A de-identified subject ID, COVID-19 status, age in years and sex were almost always included in the sample metadata. Where available, HLA class I and class II types were obtained from metadata supplied by the sample provider rather than from assay-based typing. The paper as a whole reports these results and caveats: The quantity of clinical and demographic metadata differed by source and by participant and was supplied without curation.

The immunoSEQ Assay, a bias-controlled multiplex PCR, was used to amplify TCRbeta CDR3 regions from genomic DNA. In the authors' own workflow: Within the assay, amplification of reference gene primers was used to estimate how many nucleated cells each sample contained. To quantify the absolute abundance of each unique TCRbeta CDR3 rearrangement, sequence reads were collapsed and filtered. For each sample, productive Simpson clonality was calculated as the square root of Simpson's diversity index over productive rearrangements. TCRdb obtained this table from immuneACCESS and retained in-frame rearrangements with V and J assigned. These tables miss some clones; where compared with another copy, unresolved V genes account for less than half of the shortfall, and the remainder is unexplained. V and J calls and clone size are given by that table; D and trimming were obtained from the DNA. Recorded for this sample are around 300,000 clones; roughly 89% of them occurred a single time. Together, the top ten hold about 2% of the sample.

For this clone: No cognate antigen has been identified for it. No quality values exist for individual bases; no much larger clone is one base distant.

Participants in the prospective study were enrolled through a virtual design, were aged roughly 18 to 90 years, and lived in roughly 24 United States geographic areas. To assign participants to cohorts, the prospective study relied on clinical history that participants themselves reported in a screening survey and a study questionnaire. For ImmuneRACE Cohort 3, a participant was defined as recovered based on two consecutive negative NP/OP PCR tests, clearance by a healthcare professional, or resolution of symptoms. In the prospective study, whole blood, serum and a nasopharyngeal or oropharyngeal swab were collected from each participant by mobile phlebotomists. Prospective study participants could optionally give additional blood draws and questionnaires over a roughly two-month period. Before DNA extraction, prospective study blood samples were shipped either frozen or at room temperature. In the germline V gene, CDR1 corresponds to SGHRS and CDR2 to YFSETQ. The V and J ends are trimmed by 4 bases and 1 base, leaving 14 bases between them. CDR3 length: 15 amino acids, cysteine to phenylalanine. This entry keeps only the CDR3 DNA: 45 bases, framed from base 1.

The clonotype comes from a woman aged 55 to 70 who had recovered from COVID-19. The rearrangement combines TRBV5-1 with TRBJ1-1; too little of a D gene remains to name it. Specimen: PBMCs or T cells enriched from blood (not recorded which). The DNA reads TGCGCCAGCAGCCTCCCTGGGCCTTCGAACACTGAAGCTTTCTTT. It specifies CASSLPGPSNTEAFF. Where the CDR3 stops, the reference TRBV5-1 and TRBJ1-1 genes take over; the full variable domain is KAGVTQTPRYLIKTRGQQVTLSCSPISGHRSVSWYQQTPGQGLQFLFEYFSETQRNKGNFPGRFSGRQFSNSRSEMNVSTLELGDSALYLCASSLPGPSNTEAFFGQGTRLTVV.